These T cell receptor beta chains were read from a single sample in a study of blood T cell repertoires in COVID-19. This table comes from immunoSEQ multiplex PCR, and its TCRdb copy is limited to in-frame clones, with some not included. The data hold approximately 86,000 clones, with 80% to 90% observed a single time. Input material: peripheral blood. The receptors stem from a man aged 50-59 years with acute or convalescent COVID-19. The CDR3 runs from the conserved cysteine through the conserved F or W. Fields, in order: J gene, V gene, D gene, clone size, CDR3 protein, CDR3 DNA. The D gene is left open where the match is weak. Clone size, where shown, is once, few, many, or a class for clones that have expanded.

>TRBJ1-1|TRBV30|TRBD1|-
CAWSVRWDRENTEAFF
TGTGCCTGGAGTGTACGATGGGACAGGGAGAACACTGAAGCTTTCTTT
>TRBJ2-7|TRBV7-2|-|-
CASTSDTAAGEQYF
TGTGCCAGCACCTCGGACACCGCCGCGGGGGAGCAGTACTTC
>TRBJ2-5|TRBV6-5|TRBD2|-
CASKGRGGTGETQYF
TGTGCCAGCAAGGGGCGCGGGGGGACCGGCGAGACCCAGTACTTC
>TRBJ1-1|TRBV23-1|-|-
CASSQFYLNTEAFF
TGCGCCAGCAGTCAATTCTACCTGAACACTGAAGCTTTCTTT
>TRBJ2-1|TRBV3-1/TRBV3-2|TRBD1|-
CASSHSGGINEQFF
TGTGCCAGCAGCCATTCAGGGGGCATAAATGAGCAGTTCTTC
>TRBJ2-7|TRBV15|TRBD2|-
CATSRDSGEGYEQYF
TGTGCCACCAGCAGAGATTCGGGGGAGGGCTACGAGCAGTACTTC
>TRBJ2-1|TRBV6-5|-|-
CASSLSGGSNNEQFF
TGTGCCAGCAGTCTCAGCGGCGGGTCTAACAATGAGCAGTTCTTC
>TRBJ1-6|TRBV7-8|TRBD1|-
CASSGPGTGFDNSPLHF
TGTGCCAGCAGCGGACCCGGGACAGGGTTTGACAATTCACCCCTCCACTTT
>TRBJ2-6|TRBV5-1|-|-
CASSLVARGTGANVLTF
TGCGCCAGCAGCTTGGTCGCTAGGGGGACCGGGGCCAACGTCCTGACTTTC
>TRBJ2-3|TRBV2|-|-
CASIPPGSTDTQYF
TGTGCCAGCATTCCCCCGGGGAGCACAGATACGCAGTATTTT
>TRBJ2-6|TRBV6-5|-|few
CASRASSGANVLTF
TGTGCCAGCAGGGCAAGCTCTGGGGCCAACGTCCTGACTTTC
>TRBJ2-5|TRBV5-4|TRBD2|once
CASSGALAGPGETQYF
TGTGCCAGCAGCGGAGCATTAGCGGGGCCAGGGGAGACCCAGTACTTC
>TRBJ1-5|TRBV19|-|-
CASIPHGADRQPQHF
TGTGCCAGTATTCCCCATGGGGCCGATCGTCAGCCCCAGCATTTT
>TRBJ2-7|TRBV18|TRBD1|few
CASSRRDRGPYEQYF
TGTGCCAGCTCACGACGGGACAGGGGACCGTACGAGCAGTACTTC
>TRBJ1-3|TRBV6-5|-|few
CASSLWTTLGNTIYF
TGTGCCAGCAGTCTATGGACAACGCTAGGAAACACCATATATTTT
>TRBJ2-1|TRBV19|TRBD1|-
CASSITGTGVNYEQFF
TGTGCCAGTAGTATAACCGGGACAGGGGTTAACTATGAGCAGTTCTTC
>TRBJ1-2|TRBV24-1|-|-
CATGRGDSGYTF
TGTGCCACTGGCCGGGGGGATTCTGGCTACACCTTC
>TRBJ1-2|TRBV6-5|TRBD1|-
CASRLDRGGGYTF
TGTGCCAGCAGACTCGACAGGGGGGGCGGCTACACCTTC
>TRBJ1-1|TRBV6-4|TRBD1|-
CASRAEDRGRIAFF
TGTGCCAGCAGGGCCGAGGACAGGGGGCGTATTGCTTTCTTT
>TRBJ1-2|TRBV25-1|-|-
CASSELGSGYTF
TGTGCCAGCAGTGAACTAGGATCTGGCTACACCTTC
>TRBJ2-1|TRBV5-4|-|-
CASSWQANNEQFF
TGTGCCAGCAGCTGGCAGGCCAACAATGAGCAGTTCTTC
>TRBJ1-1|TRBV7-9|-|-
CASSSSRRNTEAFF
TGTGCCAGCAGCTCGAGTCGGAGGAACACTGAAGCTTTCTTT
>TRBJ1-5|TRBV9|TRBD1|-
CASSGGDRVGQPQHF
TGTGCCAGCAGCGGGGGGGACAGGGTAGGACAGCCCCAGCATTTT
>TRBJ1-1|TRBV21-1|-|once
CASSKDLREGGIAEAFF
TGTGCCAGCAGCAAAGATTTAAGGGAAGGGGGTATCGCTGAAGCTTTCTTT
>TRBJ1-5|TRBV28|-|-
CASSLGSGIQPQHF
TGTGCCAGCAGCCTTGGGTCAGGGATTCAGCCCCAGCATTTT